These 20 T cell receptor beta chains were all obtained from the same sample, sequenced in a study of cytomegalovirus exposure and HLA in healthy donors. The primer mix had 60 Vbeta and 13 Jbeta primers. Clones were sequenced by immunoSEQ multiplex PCR, and TCRdb holds only the in-frame ones, with some missing. The sample carries 110,000 or so clones, 60% to 80% recorded once. Sequenced: PBMCs. The receptors come from a man aged 45-65 years in good health and CMV-seropositive.

This clone was seen a single time. This chain joins TRBV19 and TRBJ2-6; D call uncertain. CDR1 LNHDA and CDR2 SQIVND come from the germline V gene (reference sequence). The CDR3 is made up of 15 amino acids. V lost 6 bases, J lost 0 bases, and 9 bases lay in between. This chain's CDR3 is CASSKTDSGANVLTF. The CDR3 DNA is TGTGCCAGTAGCAAAACAGACTCTGGGGCCAACGTCCTGACTTTC.

The rearrangement joins TRBV18 to TRBJ2-5; no reliable D call. From germline, CDR1 is KGHSH and CDR2 LQKENI. The CDR3 is made up of 12 amino acids. The V and J ends lost 6 bases and 1 base respectively, with 6 bases between them. CDR3 nucleotide sequence: TGTGCCAGCTCCCTTTCCCAAGAGACCCAGTACTTC. This translates into CASSLSQETQYF.

The chain recombines TRBV6-6 with TRBJ2-1; 7 nucleotides line up with TRBD2. From germline, CDR1 is MNHNY and CDR2 SVGAGI (reference sequence). Germline trimming cut 4 bases from V and 5 bases from J; bases unmatched to any gene: 11. The CDR3 runs to 16 residues. DNA of the CDR3: TGTGCCAGCAGTTCCCACCCGGGGAGGGGAGACAATGAGCAGTTCTTC. Translating gives CASSSHPGRGDNEQFF.

The chain employs TRBV2 and TRBJ1-1; D is uncertain. This CDR3 comprises 12 residues. Deletions cut 11 bases from V and 1 base from J, with 11 bases between. The germline V gene has CDR1 SNHLY and CDR2 FYNNEI. Here the CDR3 reads CASLARNTEAFF. For the CDR3, the DNA is TGTGCCTCTCTCGCCAGGAACACTGAAGCTTTCTTT.

V and J are TRBV19 and TRBJ2-5; 8 bases map to TRBD1. The CDR3 covers 16 residues. Losses at the gene ends were 4 bases for V and 4 bases for J; bases not matched to a gene: 11. CDR1 is LNHDA, CDR2 SQIVND, per germline (reference sequence). The CDR3 DNA follows: TGTGCCAGTAGTAACTCCCCCGGACAGGGACTAGAGACCCAGTACTTC. The encoded protein is CASSNSPGQGLETQYF. Full variable domain (missing parts from reference TRBV19 and TRBJ2-5): DGGITQSPKYLFRKEGQNVTLSCEQNLNHDAMYWYRQDPGQGLRLIYYSQIVNDFQKGDIAEGYSVSREKKESFPLTVTSAQKNPTAFYLCASSNSPGQGLETQYFGPGTRLLVL.

J is TRBJ2-5 and V is TRBV5-1; TRBD2 matches at 12 bases. This CDR3 comprises 16 residues. Germline V gene sequence: CDR1 SGHRS, CDR2 YFSETQ. After removal of 4 bases from V and 5 bases from J, the junction contained 9 bases not matched to a gene. CDR3 in amino acids: CASSPRLAGGYETQYF. The CDR3 bases are TGCGCCAGCAGCCCCCGGCTAGCGGGAGGGTATGAGACCCAGTACTTC.

This chain joins TRBV15 and TRBJ2-5; a weak D match, TRBD2 (7 bases). Germline V lookup: CDR1 LNHNV, CDR2 YYDKDF (reference sequence). CDR3 length equals 15 residues. V was cut by 4 bases and J by 6 bases, with 18 bases left in between. CDR3 amino acids: CATSKPPGGRQTQYF. CDR3 DNA sequence: TGTGCCACCAGCAAACCTCCCGGGGGGCGCCAGACCCAGTACTTC.

This clone has just one count. The J gene is TRBJ1-6, the V gene TRBV7-2; 8 bases are a match to TRBD1. CDR3 length equals 14 residues. The V gene end was trimmed by 3 bases and the J gene end by 10 bases; junction bases not matched to a gene: 5. From germline, CDR1 is SGHTA and CDR2 FQGNSA. DNA of the CDR3: TGTGCCAGCAGCTTCAGGGGGCTGGAGTCACCCCTCCACTTT. This translates into CASSFRGLESPLHF.

This clone was observed a handful of times. The chain employs TRBV28 and TRBJ1-4; a possible D gene is TRBD1 (6 bases). Trimming shortened V by 7 bases and J by 10 bases, and 22 bases separated the two germline ends. Germline CDR1 is MDHEN and CDR2 is SYDVKM. The CDR3 has 15 residues. CDR3 in amino acids: CASTIPQAGDGKLFF. The CDR3 DNA follows: TGTGCCAGCACCATACCCCAAGCAGGGGATGGAAAACTGTTTTTT.

This chain links TRBV2 with TRBJ2-7, with TRBD2 matching 8 bases. The CDR3 has 14 residues. Germline V gene lookup returns CDR1 SNHLY and CDR2 FYNNEI. The J segment lost 0 bases and the V segment lost 4 bases, leaving 2 bases of the junction unmatched. This CDR3 reads CASSARGGSYEQYF. The CDR3 DNA sequence: TGTGCCAGCAGTGCTCGGGGGGGCTCCTACGAGCAGTACTTC.

The chain is built from TRBV5-4 and TRBJ1-2, with 7 bases that match TRBD1. Germline V gene lookup returns CDR1 SGHNT and CDR2 YYREEE (reference sequence). V shed 5 bases, J shed 7 bases, and the junction held 8 bases outside the gene matches. The CDR3 length is 13 residues. CDR3 amino acids: CASRLTGRTGYTF. CDR3 coding DNA: TGTGCCAGCAGACTGACAGGGAGGACTGGCTACACCTTC.

This chain connects TRBV18 to TRBJ2-5; no firm D call. CDR1 and CDR2 (germline): KGHSH, LQKENI. This CDR3 contains 14 residues. V was cut by 4 bases and J by 2 bases, with 11 bases left in between. The CDR3 is CASSLRRSQETQYF. CDR3 coding DNA: TGTGCCAGCTCACTACGCAGAAGTCAAGAGACCCAGTACTTC.

This clone has more than one count but fewer than ten. CDR3 DNA: TGCGCCAGCAGCCCCTCCCAGGGGAGGGATGGCTACACCTTC. It is translated as CASSPSQGRDGYTF. This chain uses TRBV5-1 with TRBJ1-2; D may be TRBD1 (6 bases). This CDR3 region has 14 residues. Germline lookup yields CDR1 SGHRS and CDR2 YFSETQ. The V gene lost 4 bases and the J gene lost 6 bases, with 16 bases spanning the gap.

This clone was picked up a small number of times. The gene calls are TRBV10-3 and TRBJ2-1, with 10 bases that match TRBD2. V trimming: 2 bases; J trimming: 4 bases; junction bases outside the gene matches: 2. The CDR3 extends over 15 amino acids. CDR1 and CDR2 (germline): ENHRY, SYGVKD. CDR3 DNA sequence: TGTGCCATCAGTGAGCTGACTAGCGGGTACAATGAGCAGTTCTTC. This gives the protein CAISELTSGYNEQFF.

The chain combines TRBV10-3 with TRBJ2-1, with D hard to call. The germline gives CDR1 ENHRY, CDR2 SYGVKD. V lost 10 bases, J lost 8 bases, and 18 bases lay in between. CDR3 length: 13 amino acids. CDR3 nucleotides: TGTGCCACCCTACGACCTCCAGGCGATGAGCAGTTCTTC. The encoded protein is CATLRPPGDEQFF.

This chain joins TRBV5-1 and TRBJ2-1; no firm D call. This CDR3 has 15 residues. Deletions cut 0 bases from V and 0 bases from J, with 7 bases between. The germline V gene has CDR1 SGHRS and CDR2 YFSETQ. CDR3: CASSLDVSSYNEQFF. The CDR3 nucleotides read TGCGCCAGCAGCTTGGATGTGAGCTCCTACAATGAGCAGTTCTTC.

In this sample, this clone turned up once. J is TRBJ2-5 and V is TRBV4-3; 7 bases are shared with TRBD2. The V gene's germline CDR1 is LGHNA and CDR2 YSLEER. The CDR3 spans 17 residues. With V trimmed by 0 bases and J by 2 bases, 9 bases remained unmatched. CDR3: CASSQEWSLGGQETQYF. The CDR3 DNA is TGCGCCAGCAGCCAAGAATGGTCCCTGGGAGGGCAAGAGACCCAGTACTTC.

The J gene is TRBJ2-1, the V gene TRBV6-1; TRBD1 aligns across 7 bases. The CDR3 runs 16 residues. The ends lost 2 bases at V and 2 bases at J; junction bases unmatched: 6. CDR1 and CDR2 (germline): MNHNS, SASEGT. The CDR3 DNA is TGTGCCAGCAGTGAAAGGGACAGCAACCCCTACAATGAGCAGTTCTTC. It codes for CASSERDSNPYNEQFF.

This clone was recorded only once. This rearrangement joins TRBV5-6 to TRBJ1-1, with D possibly being TRBD1 (5 bases). Germline values: CDR1 SGHDT, CDR2 YYEEEE. The CDR3 consists of 14 residues. V gave up 6 bases and J gave up 10 bases, with 22 bases separating them. The CDR3 DNA is TGTGCCAGCAACCTAAGCGGGACTCAAAAAGGAGCTTTCTTT. Translation: CASNLSGTQKGAFF.

This sequence joins TRBV30 and TRBJ1-1; D is unclear. CDR1 is GTSNPN and CDR2 is SVGIG in the germline V gene (reference sequence). The CDR3 runs 14 residues. V lost 1 base and J 0 bases, leaving 9 bases between the germline ends. The CDR3: CAWSASPLNTEAFF. The CDR3 DNA sequence: TGTGCCTGGAGTGCCTCCCCCCTGAACACTGAAGCTTTCTTT.